Below, 17 T cell receptor beta chains from the same sample are listed, as sequenced in a study of memory CD4+ T cells and cytomegalovirus serostatus. Single viable CD3+CD4+CD8-CD45RO+ cells were sorted as the memory CD4+ T cells. Here immunoSEQ multiplex PCR was the method, and the copy in TCRdb shows in-frame clones only, minus some. The table lists 55,000 to 80,000 clones, about 78% of them singletons. The sample was memory CD4+ T cells from blood. The receptors originated from an adult in good health and CMV-seropositive.

This chain joins TRBV28 and TRBJ1-1; D may be TRBD1 (5 bases). Trimming pared 7 bases from V and 7 bases from J, leaving 16 bases between. The CDR3 has 13 amino acids. In germline, CDR1 is MDHEN, CDR2 SYDVKM. The CDR3 DNA sequence: TGTGCCAGCAATAGACAGAGTCGCCTTGAAGCTTTCTTT. It translates to CASNRQSRLEAFF.

In this sample, this clone turned up once. This sequence joins TRBV6-4 and TRBJ2-2; 11 bases fit TRBD1. J was trimmed by 4 bases and V by 2 bases; bases with no gene match: 6. This CDR3 has 17 residues. Germline lookup yields CDR1 MRHNA and CDR2 SNTAGT. As DNA, the CDR3 is TGTGCCAGCAGTGACACCGGGACAGGGGGAGTCACCGGGGAGCTGTTTTTT. It translates to CASSDTGTGGVTGELFF.

The chain employs TRBV18 and TRBJ1-2; D is possibly TRBD1 (5 bases). CDR3 length equals 14 residues. V was shortened by 4 bases and J by 4 bases, with 13 bases between the two germline ends. Germline values: CDR1 KGHSH, CDR2 LQKENI. CDR3 nucleotide sequence: TGTGCCAGCTCACAATCCGGGACGGTCTATGGCTACACCTTC. It translates to CASSQSGTVYGYTF.

J is TRBJ1-5 and V is TRBV28, with 7 bases matching TRBD1. After removal of 0 bases from V and 0 bases from J, the junction contained 5 bases not matched to a gene. The CDR3 is 17 amino acids. Per germline, CDR1 MDHEN and CDR2 SYDVKM. The CDR3 spells CASSLWGRGGSNQPQHF. CDR3 bases: TGTGCCAGCAGTTTATGGGGCAGGGGGGGTAGCAATCAGCCCCAGCATTTT.

The chain links TRBV18 to TRBJ2-4; the D gene could be TRBD1 or TRBD2 (5 bases each). The germline V gene encodes CDR1 KGHSH and CDR2 LQKENI. The ends were cut back, 3 bases at V and 0 bases at J, with 27 bases in the middle. This CDR3 is built from 21 residues. The CDR3 DNA sequence: TGTGCCAGCTCACCGCCGAGGGGCGAGGGGCCCTTCTCTTTAGCCAAAAACATTCAGTACTTC. This sequence encodes CASSPPRGEGPFSLAKNIQYF.

CDR3 nucleotides: TGTGCCAGTAGTCCCGGACTAGCCCCCGAGACCCAGTACTTC. The encoded protein is CASSPGLAPETQYF. The chain is built from TRBV19 and TRBJ2-5, with 8 bases fitting TRBD2. With V trimmed by 5 bases and J by 5 bases, 7 bases remained unmatched. The germline V gene encodes CDR1 LNHDA and CDR2 SQIVND (reference sequence). This CDR3 contains 14 residues.

The V gene is TRBV30, the J gene TRBJ1-5; D remains unclear. CDR1 is GTSNPN, CDR2 SVGIG, per germline (reference sequence). Trimming pared 0 bases from V and 3 bases from J, leaving 9 bases between. The CDR3 has 14 amino acids. CDR3 in amino acids: CAWSVRQYNQPQHF. The DNA of the CDR3 is TGTGCCTGGAGTGTACGTCAGTACAATCAGCCCCAGCATTTT.

This clone has a handful of counts. This chain connects TRBV19 to TRBJ2-7, with TRBD1 identical over 10 bases. There are 14 residues in the CDR3. Germline values: CDR1 LNHDA, CDR2 SQIVND (reference sequence). V dropped 5 bases and J dropped 7; count of bases not matched to a gene: 8. The DNA for the CDR3 is TGTGCCAGTAGTGTAAGACAGGGGGCTACGGAGCAGTACTTC. Translating gives CASSVRQGATEQYF.

This clone was detected only a few times. V and J are TRBV28 and TRBJ1-2; the D gene is possibly TRBD1 (6 bases). Trimming removed 6 bases from V and 7 bases from J, with 18 bases in between. Germline V gives CDR1 MDHEN, CDR2 SYDVKM. The CDR3 is made up of 14 amino acids. CDR3 nucleotide sequence: TGTGCCAGCAGGGGGGATATGGGGGCATCTGGCTACACCTTC. It is translated as CASRGDMGASGYTF.

This clone showed up just a few times. Other DNA sequences from this sample encode an identical CDR3 as well. The genes are TRBV9 and TRBJ2-2, with D unclear. Germline CDR1 reads SGDLS; CDR2 reads YYNGEE. The CDR3 runs to 13 residues. Trimming took 0 bases from V and 4 from J, leaving 4 bases between them. The CDR3 region has the DNA TGTGCCAGCAGCGTAGATCTCACCGGGGAGCTGTTTTTT. It specifies CASSVDLTGELFF.

The chain joins TRBV2 to TRBJ2-7; D unresolved. The CDR3 runs 11 residues. Germline V lookup: CDR1 SNHLY, CDR2 FYNNEI. Trimming pared 6 bases from V and 0 bases from J, leaving 3 bases between. The CDR3 DNA reads as TGTGCCAGCAGCCCCTCCTACGAGCAGTACTTC. Translating gives CASSPSYEQYF.

The chain combines TRBV7-3 with TRBJ1-2, with a weak D call TRBD1 (5 bases). Germline V lookup: CDR1 SGHTA, CDR2 FQGTGA. There are 15 residues in the CDR3. V dropped 8 bases and J dropped 5 bases, with 21 bases sitting between them. The CDR3, as DNA: TGTGCCAGCGCAAGAAGGCCCGGGGGGGATTATGGCTACACCTTC. It yields the protein CASARRPGGDYGYTF.

The chain couples TRBV7-2 to TRBJ2-3; perhaps TRBD1 as D (5 bases). V was clipped by 5 bases and J by 3 bases, with 12 bases between them. The CDR3 contains 14 residues. Germline V CDR1 and CDR2: SGHTA, FQGNSA. CDR3 in DNA: TGTGCCAGCAGCGAAGGGGTGCCAACAGATACGCAGTATTTT. Translation gives CASSEGVPTDTQYF.

The chain employs TRBV5-1 and TRBJ1-1, with no clear D. The CDR3 has 14 residues. V lost 2 bases to trimming and J lost 1 base, with 9 bases between them. Germline lookup yields CDR1 SGHRS and CDR2 YFSETQ. CDR3 in amino acids: CASSFTDGNTEAFF. The CDR3 nucleotides read TGCGCCAGCAGCTTCACGGACGGGAACACTGAAGCTTTCTTT. Together with reference TRBV5-1 and TRBJ1-1, the CDR3 gives the full variable domain: KAGVTQTPRYLIKTRGQQVTLSCSPISGHRSVSWYQQTPGQGLQFLFEYFSETQRNKGNFPGRFSGRQFSNSRSEMNVSTLELGDSALYLCASSFTDGNTEAFFGQGTRLTVV.

V is TRBV5-1 and J is TRBJ1-2; D is unresolved. The CDR3 has 16 amino acids. Trimming stripped 7 bases from V and 5 bases from J, with 24 bases between. CDR1 SGHRS and CDR2 YFSETQ come from the germline V gene. The CDR3 DNA reads TGCGCCAGCTCAGCTGCAGCACCCTCATCCCATTATGGCTACACCTTC. This translates into CASSAAAPSSHYGYTF.

The chain links TRBV6-5 to TRBJ2-7; tentative D call: TRBD2 (5 bases). CDR3 length equals 14 residues. Trimming cost V 7 bases and J 2 bases, with 15 bases left between them. CDR1 MNHEY and CDR2 SVGAGI come from the germline V gene. CDR3 protein: CASTQGGRTYEQYF. The CDR3 DNA reads TGTGCCAGCACCCAAGGAGGCAGAACCTACGAGCAGTACTTC.

The chain uses TRBV7-8 and TRBJ1-1; tentatively, D is TRBD1 (6 bases). V lost 1 base, J lost 1 base, and 10 bases lay in between. Germline lookup yields CDR1 SGHVS and CDR2 FQNEAQ. The CDR3 spans 15 residues. Here the CDR3 reads CASSLGGGRNTEAFF. The CDR3 nucleotides read TGTGCCAGCAGCTTAGGGGGGGGCAGGAACACTGAAGCTTTCTTT.